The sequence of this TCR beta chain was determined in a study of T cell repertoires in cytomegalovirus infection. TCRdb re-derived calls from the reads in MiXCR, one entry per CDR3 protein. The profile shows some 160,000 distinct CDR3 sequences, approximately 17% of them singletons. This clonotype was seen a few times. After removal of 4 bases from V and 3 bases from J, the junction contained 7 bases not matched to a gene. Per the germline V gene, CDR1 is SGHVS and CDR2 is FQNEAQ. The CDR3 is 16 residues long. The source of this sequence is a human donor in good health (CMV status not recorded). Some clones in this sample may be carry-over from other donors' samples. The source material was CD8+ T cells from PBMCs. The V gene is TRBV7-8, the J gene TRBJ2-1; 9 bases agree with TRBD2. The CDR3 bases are TGTGCCAGCAGCTCCTTAGCGGGGGACTACTACAATGAGCAGTTCTTC. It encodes CASSSLAGDYYNEQFF. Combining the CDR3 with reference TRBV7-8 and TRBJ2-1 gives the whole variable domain GAGVSQSPRYKVAKRGQDVALRCDPISGHVSLFWYQQALGQGPEFLTYFQNEAQLDKSGLPSDRFFAERPEGSVSTLKIQRTQQEDSAVYLCASSSLAGDYYNEQFFGPGTRLTVL.